The 7 T cell receptor beta chains listed next were all sequenced from one sample in a study of blood T cell repertoires in COVID-19. Measured with immunoSEQ multiplex PCR; TCRdb has only the in-frame clones, and not every one. The sample includes about 64,000 clones, more than 60% of them seen just once. Sequences were obtained from peripheral blood. These TCRs come from a human donor in a cohort sampled during active COVID-19.

The chain carries TRBV9 and TRBJ1-1; 7 positions match TRBD1. The CDR3 extends over 14 amino acids. V was pared by 1 base and J by 10 bases, with 10 bases of the junction left unmatched. Germline CDR1 and CDR2: SGDLS and YYNGEE. The CDR3 nucleotides are TGTGCCAGCAGCGTACCGTTTACAGGGGCCGGAGCTTTCTTT. This encodes CASSVPFTGAGAFF.

This clone has only a few counts. The V gene is TRBV14, the J gene TRBJ2-1; the match to TRBD2 covers 8 bases. The V segment lost 0 bases and the J segment 9 bases; nucleotides outside the gene matches: 7. The CDR3 consists of 15 residues. Germline-derived CDR1 and CDR2 are SGHDN and FVKESK. The CDR3 sequence: CASSQDPAGVGEQFF. CDR3 coding DNA: TGTGCCAGCAGCCAAGACCCAGCGGGGGTGGGTGAGCAGTTCTTC.

In its sample, this clone was seen a few times. This rearrangement joins TRBV5-4 to TRBJ1-2, with 7 bases lining up with TRBD1. The V and J ends lost 3 bases and 3 bases, in that order; junction bases with no gene match: 8. This CDR3 is 15 amino acids long. The germline V gene encodes CDR1 SGHNT and CDR2 YYREEE (reference sequence). The CDR3 region is CASSYLGQEYYGYTF. The CDR3 DNA follows: TGTGCCAGCAGCTATCTCGGACAGGAGTACTATGGCTACACCTTC. The complete variable domain, with remaining parts taken from reference TRBV5-4 and TRBJ1-2, reads ETGVTQSPTHLIKTRGQQVTLRCSSQSGHNTVSWYQQALGQGPQFIFQYYREEENGRGNFPPRFSGLQFPNYSSELNVNALELDDSALYLCASSYLGQEYYGYTFGSGTRLTVV.

The chain has TRBV5-1 and TRBJ2-1, with 13 bases matching TRBD2. The CDR3 extends over 15 amino acids. Germline V CDR1 and CDR2: SGHRS, YFSETQ. Trimming removed 2 bases from V and 10 bases from J; junction bases left unmatched: 6. CDR3 region: CASSFTSGGALEQFF. CDR3 DNA sequence: TGCGCCAGCAGCTTCACTAGCGGGGGGGCATTGGAGCAGTTCTTC.

This chain joins TRBV7-6 and TRBJ1-3, with D possibly being TRBD1 (5 bases). This CDR3 has 15 residues. Germline CDR1 reads SGHVS; CDR2 reads FNYEAQ. V was cut by 5 bases and J by 1 base, with 12 bases left in between. As DNA, the CDR3 is TGTGCCAGCAGCCCCAACCCAGGGTCTGGAAACACCATATATTTT. It specifies CASSPNPGSGNTIYF.

This chain links TRBV4-2 with TRBJ2-1; D is perhaps TRBD2 (5 bases). Trimming removed 3 bases at V and 2 bases at J, with 11 bases between. The germline CDR1 and CDR2 sequences are LGHNA and YNFKEQ. CDR3 size: 15 residues. The CDR3 protein is CASSQDGIAYNEQFF. In DNA, the CDR3 is TGTGCCAGCAGCCAGGACGGGATCGCCTACAATGAGCAGTTCTTC.

This chain joins TRBV5-1 and TRBJ1-4; no clear D gene. This CDR3 contains 13 residues. Trimming cost V 3 bases and J 8 bases, with 11 bases left between them. The germline gives CDR1 SGHRS, CDR2 YFSETQ. The CDR3 loop reads CASSSDSWEKLFF. The CDR3 coding sequence is TGCGCCAGCAGCTCGGACTCATGGGAAAAACTGTTTTTT. Variable domain in full (rest from reference TRBV5-1 and TRBJ1-4): KAGVTQTPRYLIKTRGQQVTLSCSPISGHRSVSWYQQTPGQGLQFLFEYFSETQRNKGNFPGRFSGRQFSNSRSEMNVSTLELGDSALYLCASSSDSWEKLFFGSGTQLSVL.